This TCR beta chain was found in a study of human T cells and chemical hapten exposure. The library tagged each cDNA molecule with unique molecular identifiers. TCRdb reprocessed the RACE reads with MiXCR, giving one entry per CDR3 protein. The data contain 65,000 to 85,000 distinct CDR3 sequences, 10% to 15% of them singletons. This sample's time point: patch test 1, 2 weeks after DPC sensitization. The treatment is: therapeutic diphenylcyclopropenone sensitization with weekly scalp DPC. This receptor was obtained from a woman in her sixties with alopecia areata. Some clones in this sample may be carry-over from other donors' samples. This specimen was whole blood, taken in connection with sensitization to the hapten diphenylcyclopropenone (DPC).

CDR3 loop: CASYPGPNSPLHF. In nucleotides, the CDR3 is TGCGCCAGCTATCCGGGACCTAATTCACCCCTCCACTTT. The chain joins TRBV5-1 to TRBJ1-6; maybe TRBD1 (5 bases). Germline V lookup: CDR1 SGHRS, CDR2 YFSETQ. The CDR3 covers 13 residues. With 7 bases removed from V and 6 bases from J, the gap between germline ends came to 11 bases.